These 11 T cell receptor beta chains were sequenced from one sample in a study of shared clonotypes between healthy human individuals. Profiling relied on immunoSEQ multiplex PCR, and the TCRdb table lists in-frame clones only, not all of them. Of fewer than 550,000 clones in the sample, 60% to 80% were seen once. The sequencing sample was made of PBMCs. These receptors originate from a woman aged 35 to 49 in good health. Some clones in this sample may be carry-over from other donors' samples.

This clone was observed a handful of times. The chain is built from TRBV4-1 and TRBJ1-1; perhaps TRBD1 as D (6 bases). The V end lost 1 base, the J end lost 1 base, and 10 bases lay between the germline ends. The length of the CDR3 is 15 residues. Germline CDR1 MGHRA, CDR2 YSYEKL. The CDR3 DNA reads TGCGCCAGCAGCCAAGGTGGCAGGGGGAACACTGAAGCTTTCTTT. Protein sequence: CASSQGGRGNTEAFF.

This sequence joins TRBV25-1 and TRBJ2-5; 7 bases fit TRBD2. This CDR3 region has 16 residues. Germline V gene data show CDR1 as MGHDK and CDR2 as SYGVNS. V lost 0 bases to trimming and J lost 4 bases; unmatched junction nucleotides: 8. CDR3 in amino acids: CASSEYGTMGGETQYF. The CDR3, as DNA: TGTGCCAGCAGTGAATACGGGACTATGGGAGGAGAGACCCAGTACTTC.

This clone was observed once. The junction shows a germline mismatch at one end, possibly a read error. This chain uses TRBV5-5 with TRBJ2-1; the match to TRBD2 covers 13 bases. This CDR3 spans 17 amino acids. CDR1 SGHKS and CDR2 YYEKEE come from the germline V gene (reference sequence). The CDR3 region has the DNA TGTGCCAGCAGTTTGGTCTTGGGGACTAGCGGGAAGGGTGAGCAGTTCTTC. Protein product: CASSLVLGTSGKGEQFF.

The V and J genes are TRBV7-3 and TRBJ2-7; 9 nucleotides align to TRBD2. J was trimmed by 4 bases and V by 2 bases; bases with no gene match: 0. The V gene's germline CDR1 is SGHTA and CDR2 FQGTGA. This CDR3 has 13 amino acids. In nucleotides, the CDR3 is TGTGCCAGCAGCTTAGCGGGAGGGTACGAGCAGTACTTC. Amino acids: CASSLAGGYEQYF.

The chain recombines TRBV15 with TRBJ1-1; maybe TRBD1 (6 bases). CDR3 length equals 17 residues. Germline assignment: CDR1 LNHNV and CDR2 YYDKDF (reference sequence). V lost 3 bases and J lost 2, with 19 bases in between. The CDR3 protein is CATSSYRVFRSNTEAFF. The CDR3 bases are TGTGCCACCAGCAGTTACAGGGTTTTCCGGTCAAACACTGAAGCTTTCTTT.

CDR3 DNA: TGTGCCAGCAGCACCACGGGACAGGGGGCGCGGTACGAGCAGTACTTC. It encodes CASSTTGQGARYEQYF. This chain connects TRBV5-5 to TRBJ2-7; 12 bases are a match to TRBD1. CDR1 and CDR2 from the germline V gene are SGHKS and YYEKEE (reference sequence). CDR3 length: 16 residues. Losses at the gene ends were 4 bases for V and 4 bases for J; bases not matched to a gene: 9.

Here the CDR3 DNA reads TGTGCCAGCAGCCAAGATCCTACTAGCGGGAGTAGGGTCGGGGAGCTGTTTTTT. Translating it yields CASSQDPTSGSRVGELFF. The V gene is TRBV4-2, the J gene TRBJ2-2; 11 nucleotides agree with TRBD2. This CDR3 has 18 residues. Losses at the gene ends were 0 bases for V and 7 bases for J; bases not matched to a gene: 10. Looked up from germline, CDR1 is LGHNA and CDR2 is YNFKEQ.

The rearrangement links TRBV2 to TRBJ2-7, with a possible D match to TRBD1 (6 bases). Per the germline V gene, CDR1 is SNHLY and CDR2 is FYNNEI. There are 13 residues in the CDR3. V gave up 1 base and J gave up 3 bases, with 7 bases separating them. The CDR3 coding sequence is TGTGCCAGCAGTGAAGACAGGGACTACGAGCAGTACTTC. It is translated as CASSEDRDYEQYF.

As regards this clone: The sample contains more than one DNA sequence encoding this CDR3. The chain employs TRBV2 and TRBJ2-5; D is uncertain. Trimming pared 8 bases from V and 5 bases from J, leaving 6 bases between. The germline V gene encodes CDR1 SNHLY and CDR2 FYNNEI. This CDR3 spans 10 amino acids. The DNA for the CDR3 is TGTGCCAGCTCCCTCGAGACCCAGTACTTC. Protein sequence: CASSLETQYF.

The DNA of the CDR3 is TGTGCCAGCAGCAAAGCGGAATTAGGGGGTACGTTCTCTGGAAACACCATATATTTT. As protein: CASSKAELGGTFSGNTIYF. V and J are TRBV21-1 and TRBJ1-3; the D segment call TRBD1 is taken from the table without a DNA check. TRBV21-1 is shown as a pseudogene. CDR3 length: 19 amino acids.

The rearrangement links TRBV19 to TRBJ2-1; 13 bases fit TRBD2. Germline values: CDR1 LNHDA, CDR2 SQIVND (reference sequence). Trimming cost V 4 bases and J 7 bases; bases outside gene matches: 10. This CDR3 spans 17 amino acids. CDR3 sequence (DNA): TGTGCCAGTAGTACCCTCCGGGGGACTAGCGGGAAGAATGAGCAGTTCTTC. Translating gives CASSTLRGTSGKNEQFF. Combining the CDR3 with reference TRBV19 and TRBJ2-1 gives the whole variable domain DGGITQSPKYLFRKEGQNVTLSCEQNLNHDAMYWYRQDPGQGLRLIYYSQIVNDFQKGDIAEGYSVSREKKESFPLTVTSAQKNPTAFYLCASSTLRGTSGKNEQFFGPGTRLTVL.